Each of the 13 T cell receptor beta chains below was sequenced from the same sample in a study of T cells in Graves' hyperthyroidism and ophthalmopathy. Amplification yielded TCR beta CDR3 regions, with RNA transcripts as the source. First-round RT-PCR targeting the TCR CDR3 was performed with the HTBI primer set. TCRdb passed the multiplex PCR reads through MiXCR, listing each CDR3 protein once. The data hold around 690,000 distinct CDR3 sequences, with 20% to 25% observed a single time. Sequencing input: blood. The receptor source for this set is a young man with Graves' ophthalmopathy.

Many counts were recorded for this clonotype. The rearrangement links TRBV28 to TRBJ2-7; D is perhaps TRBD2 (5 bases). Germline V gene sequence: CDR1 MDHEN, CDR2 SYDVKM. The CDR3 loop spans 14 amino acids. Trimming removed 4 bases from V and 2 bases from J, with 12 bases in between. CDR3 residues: CASSSPDLTYEQYF. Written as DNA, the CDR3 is TGTGCCAGCAGTTCCCCGGACTTGACCTACGAGCAGTACTTC.

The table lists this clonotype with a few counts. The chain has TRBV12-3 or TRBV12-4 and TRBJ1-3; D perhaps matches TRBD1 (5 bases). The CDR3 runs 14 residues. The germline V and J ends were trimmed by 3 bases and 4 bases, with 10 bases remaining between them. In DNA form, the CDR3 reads TGTGCCAGCAGTTTCCCCAGGGCCGGAAACACCATATATTTT. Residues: CASSFPRAGNTIYF.

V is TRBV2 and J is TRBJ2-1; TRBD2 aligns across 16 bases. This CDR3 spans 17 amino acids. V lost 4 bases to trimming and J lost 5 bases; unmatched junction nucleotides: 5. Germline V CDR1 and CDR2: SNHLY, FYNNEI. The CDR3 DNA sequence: TGTGCCAGCAGTGTCCCGGGACTAGCGGGAGGGAACAATGAGCAGTTCTTC. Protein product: CASSVPGLAGGNNEQFF.

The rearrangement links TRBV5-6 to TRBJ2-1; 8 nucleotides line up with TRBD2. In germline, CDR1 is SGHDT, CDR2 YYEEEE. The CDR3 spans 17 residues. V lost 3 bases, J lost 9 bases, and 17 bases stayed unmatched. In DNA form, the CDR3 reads TGTGCCAGCAGCTACCCCGCACTAGCGGCTTCTTCTGTTGAGCAGTTCTTC. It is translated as CASSYPALAASSVEQFF.

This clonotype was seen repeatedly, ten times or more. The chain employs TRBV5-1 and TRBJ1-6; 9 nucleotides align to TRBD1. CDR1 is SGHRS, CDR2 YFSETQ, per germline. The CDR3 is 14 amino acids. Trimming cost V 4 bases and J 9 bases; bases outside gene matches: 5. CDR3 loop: CASSAGQGASPLHF. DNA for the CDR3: TGCGCCAGCAGCGCGGGACAGGGAGCTTCACCCCTCCACTTT. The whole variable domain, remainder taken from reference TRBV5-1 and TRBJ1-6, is KAGVTQTPRYLIKTRGQQVTLSCSPISGHRSVSWYQQTPGQGLQFLFEYFSETQRNKGNFPGRFSGRQFSNSRSEMNVSTLELGDSALYLCASSAGQGASPLHFGNGTRLTVT.

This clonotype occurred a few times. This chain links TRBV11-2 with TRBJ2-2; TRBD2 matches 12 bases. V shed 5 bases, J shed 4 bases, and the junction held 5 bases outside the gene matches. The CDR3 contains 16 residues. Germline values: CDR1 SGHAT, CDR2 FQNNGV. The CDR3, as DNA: TGTGCCAGCAGCACCCTAGCGGGAGGGGTCACCGGGGAGCTGTTTTTT. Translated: CASSTLAGGVTGELFF.

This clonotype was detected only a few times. The CDR3, as DNA: TGTGCCAGCAGCGTCGGCGGGAGCGGGAGGCAAGAGACCCAGTACTTC. Translating gives CASSVGGSGRQETQYF. The chain carries TRBV9 and TRBJ2-5; 9 bases align to TRBD2. V lost 2 bases to trimming and J lost 2 bases; unmatched junction nucleotides: 7. There are 16 residues in the CDR3. Germline V gene data show CDR1 as SGDLS and CDR2 as YYNGEE.

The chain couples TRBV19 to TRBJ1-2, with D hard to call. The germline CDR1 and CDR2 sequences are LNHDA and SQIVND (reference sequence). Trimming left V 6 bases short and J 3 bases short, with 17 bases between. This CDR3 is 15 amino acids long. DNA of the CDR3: TGTGCCAGTAGGAAGAAGGACTCTAAGTACTATGGCTACACCTTC. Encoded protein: CASRKKDSKYYGYTF.

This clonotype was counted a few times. For the CDR3, the DNA is TGTGCCAGCAGCGCCGGACAACACAATGAGCAGTTCTTC. Translation: CASSAGQHNEQFF. This chain connects TRBV28 to TRBJ2-1; TRBD1 is a possible D gene (5 bases). Germline values: CDR1 MDHEN, CDR2 SYDVKM. V gave up 6 bases and J gave up 5 bases, with 11 bases separating them. The CDR3 is made up of 13 amino acids.

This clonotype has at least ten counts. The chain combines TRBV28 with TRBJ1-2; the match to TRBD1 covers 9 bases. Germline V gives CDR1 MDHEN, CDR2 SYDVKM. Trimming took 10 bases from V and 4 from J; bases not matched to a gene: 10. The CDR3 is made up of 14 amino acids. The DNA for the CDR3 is TGTGCCACCTCCTCCGGGACAGGGACCTATGGCTACACCTTC. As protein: CATSSGTGTYGYTF.

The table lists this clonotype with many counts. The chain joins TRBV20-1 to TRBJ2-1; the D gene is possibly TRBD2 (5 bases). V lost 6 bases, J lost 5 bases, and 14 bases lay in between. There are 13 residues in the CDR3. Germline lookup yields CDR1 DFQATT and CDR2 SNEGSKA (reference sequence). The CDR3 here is CSAARRPHNEQFF. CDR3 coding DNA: TGCAGTGCCGCCCGGAGGCCGCACAATGAGCAGTTCTTC.

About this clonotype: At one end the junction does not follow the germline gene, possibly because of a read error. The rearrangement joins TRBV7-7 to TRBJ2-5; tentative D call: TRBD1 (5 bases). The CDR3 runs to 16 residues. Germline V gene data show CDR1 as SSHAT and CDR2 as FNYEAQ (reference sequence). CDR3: CASSLLDTKGQETQYF. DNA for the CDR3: TGTGCTAGCAGCTTATTGGACACCAAGGGGCAAGAGACCCAGTACTTC.

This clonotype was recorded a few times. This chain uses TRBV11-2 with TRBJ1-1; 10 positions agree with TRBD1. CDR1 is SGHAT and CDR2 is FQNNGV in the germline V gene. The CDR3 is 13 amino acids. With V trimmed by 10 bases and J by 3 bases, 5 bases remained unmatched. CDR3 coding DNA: TGTGCCACCAGGGACAGGGGATACACTGAAGCTTTCTTT. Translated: CATRDRGYTEAFF.